This TCR beta chain was recorded in a study of regulatory T cells in long-lasting Graves disease. Only a few counts were recorded for this clonotype. Through Arm-PCR of CDR3 regions and iRepertoire HTBI primers, TCR beta libraries were built. TCRdb recomputed calls from the multiplex PCR reads with MiXCR, one row per CDR3 protein. The table records 400,000 to 500,000 distinct CDR3 sequences, around 13% of them present only once. Sample time point: newly diagnosed GD, antithyroid drugs for less than 3 months. The authors made the TCR library using RNA they extracted from PBMCs. Recruitment took place at an endocrinology department in Xi'an, China. These data were also reused for a study on T cells in Graves' hyperthyroidism and ophthalmopathy.

The origin of this receptor is a woman aged 50 to 60 with Graves disease. Here the sequenced sample was peripheral blood mononuclear cells (PBMCs), taken at new diagnosis, from a patient treated with antithyroid drugs.

CDR3 residues: CASSQSGRAPDTQYF. The CDR3 DNA reads TGTGCCAGCAGCCAAAGCGGGAGGGCCCCAGATACGCAGTATTTT. V gene TRBV4-2 combines with J gene TRBJ2-3; 10 bases agree with TRBD2. The germline V gene has CDR1 LGHNA and CDR2 YNFKEQ. V lost 2 bases, J lost 4 bases, and 3 bases stayed unmatched. The CDR3 covers 15 residues.